This entry lists 32 T cell receptor beta chains sequenced from one sample in a study of T-cell reconstitution after alpha-beta-depleted transplantation in children. Unique molecular identifiers were incorporated into the prepared TCRbeta library. Via MiXCR, TCRdb re-called the PCR reads, giving one row per CDR3 protein. The sample carries about 200,000 distinct CDR3 sequences, about 7% recorded once. The specimen was PBMCs, collected before TCRalphabeta/CD19-depleted stem cell transplant. Every receptor here comes from a boy aged 2 to 9 with acute lymphoblastic leukemia, due to receive a stem cell transplant.

This clonotype has at least ten counts. This chain uses TRBV4-3 with TRBJ1-2, with D possibly TRBD1 on 5 matching bases. Looked up from germline, CDR1 is LGHNA and CDR2 is YSLEER. This CDR3 has 14 amino acids. Trimming left V 0 bases short and J 10 bases short, with 15 bases between. DNA of the CDR3: TGCGCCAGCAGCCAAGATCCCGCGTCGGGGGTCTACACCTTC. Protein: CASSQDPASGVYTF.

There are a few counts of this clonotype. The chain uses TRBV4-3 and TRBJ1-3; D uncertain. The V end was cut by 0 bases, the J end by 1 base, with 7 bases between. The V gene's germline CDR1 is LGHNA and CDR2 YSLEER. CDR3 size: 15 residues. CDR3 residues: CASSQDTYSGNTIYF. The CDR3 nucleotides read TGCGCCAGCAGCCAAGATACGTATTCTGGAAACACCATATATTTT.

This clonotype was seen repeatedly, ten times or more. V gene TRBV12-5 combines with J gene TRBJ2-2; D might be TRBD1 (6 bases). The CDR3 is 15 residues long. CDR1 is LGHNT and CDR2 is FRNRAP in the germline V gene. V was pared by 2 bases and J by 5 bases, with 12 bases between. The CDR3 protein is CASGLLAGATGELFF. Here the CDR3 DNA reads TGTGCTAGTGGTTTGTTAGCAGGGGCGACCGGGGAGCTGTTTTTT.

In this sample, this clonotype turned up many times. The rearrangement joins TRBV11-2 to TRBJ2-5; no definite D call. The CDR3 has 11 residues. The germline V gene has CDR1 SGHAT and CDR2 FQNNGV. V gave up 6 bases and J gave up 2 bases, with 4 bases separating them. Written as DNA, the CDR3 is TGTGCCAGCAGGGGGCAAGAGACCCAGTACTTC. It yields the protein CASRGQETQYF. Full variable domain (outside the CDR3, taken from reference TRBV11-2 and TRBJ2-5): EAGVAQSPRYKIIEKRQSVAFWCNPISGHATLYWYQQILGQGPKLLIQFQNNGVVDDSQLPKDRFSAERLKGVDSTLKIQPAKLEDSAVYLCASRGQETQYFGPGTRLLVL.

This clonotype was seen repeatedly, ten times or more. In DNA, the CDR3 is TGTGCCACCAGCAGAGAGAGGGGGGGGTTAATCTCCCAGCATTTT. Its translation is CATSRERGGLISQHF. The chain is built from TRBV15 and TRBJ1-5, with D perhaps matching TRBD1 (6 bases). The germline V gene encodes CDR1 LNHNV and CDR2 YYDKDF (reference sequence). CDR3 length equals 15 residues. The germline V and J ends were trimmed by 0 bases and 11 bases, with 17 bases remaining between them.

This clonotype was detected many times. J is TRBJ2-2 and V is TRBV28; D is unclear. Germline V gene lookup returns CDR1 MDHEN and CDR2 SYDVKM. V was clipped by 4 bases and J by 1 base, with 13 bases between them. The CDR3 consists of 16 residues. CDR3 loop: CASSSLRVENTGELFF. In DNA form, the CDR3 reads TGTGCCAGCAGTTCTTTACGGGTGGAGAACACCGGGGAGCTGTTTTTT.

The V call is TRBV6-5, the J call TRBJ1-1; TRBD1 aligns across 8 bases. CDR1 is MNHEY, CDR2 SVGAGI, per germline. This CDR3 is built from 14 residues. V lost 4 bases, J lost 4 bases, and 5 bases stayed unmatched. Here the CDR3 DNA reads TGTGCCAGCAGTTTGGACAGGGTAGCCACTGAAGCTTTCTTT. It is translated as CASSLDRVATEAFF.

V usage is TRBV28 and J usage is TRBJ1-2, with 7 nucleotides matching TRBD1. V lost 4 bases to trimming and J lost 8 bases; unmatched junction nucleotides: 7. The germline CDR1 and CDR2 sequences are MDHEN and SYDVKM. The CDR3 is 13 amino acids. This chain's CDR3 is CASSSRGVVGYTF. The CDR3 DNA follows: TGTGCCAGCAGTTCCAGGGGGGTCGTGGGCTACACCTTC.

Ten or more counts support this clonotype. This rearrangement joins TRBV12-3 or TRBV12-4 to TRBJ2-3; D is unclear. The CDR3 has 12 amino acids. The V end was cut by 6 bases, the J end by 2 bases, with 6 bases between. The CDR3 region is CASRSDTDTQYF. The CDR3 DNA follows: TGTGCCAGCAGGTCAGACACAGATACGCAGTATTTT.

This clonotype was counted many times. The genes are TRBV7-9 and TRBJ2-3; D is unresolved. Germline CDR1 SEHNR, CDR2 FQNEAQ (reference sequence). This CDR3 is 15 amino acids long. V lost 3 bases and J lost 4, with 14 bases in between. CDR3 protein: CASSFYLSSADTQYF. The CDR3 DNA reads as TGTGCCAGCAGCTTCTATCTAAGCTCGGCAGATACGCAGTATTTT.

The chain couples TRBV6-5 to TRBJ2-1; D is uncertain. CDR1 and CDR2 from the germline V gene are MNHEY and SVGAGI. The CDR3 has 12 residues. The V gene lost 5 bases and the J gene lost 9 bases, with 11 bases spanning the gap. CDR3 sequence (DNA): TGTGCCAGCAGTCAGACCGGTGGTGAGCAGTTCTTC. This translates into CASSQTGGEQFF.

This clonotype was counted at least ten times. The chain uses TRBV7-9 and TRBJ2-7; D gene unclear. Trimming took 2 bases from V and 4 from J, leaving 6 bases between them. Germline V lookup: CDR1 SEHNR, CDR2 FQNEAQ (reference sequence). The CDR3 totals 12 residues. For the CDR3, the DNA is TGTGCCAGCAGCTTACCCCCTTACGAGCAGTACTTC. This codes for CASSLPPYEQYF. Full variable domain (remainder filled in from reference TRBV7-9 and TRBJ2-7): DTGVSQNPRHKITKRGQNVTFRCDPISEHNRLYWYRQTLGQGPEFLTYFQNEAQLEKSRLLSDRFSAERPKGSFSTLEIQRTEQGDSAMYLCASSLPPYEQYFGPGTRLTVT.

This clonotype was seen repeatedly, ten times or more. The chain uses TRBV12-3 or TRBV12-4 and TRBJ2-1; no definite D call. V shed 6 bases and J shed 8 bases, with 20 bases lying between them. CDR3 length: 15 amino acids. The CDR3 is CASSDPADGRDEQFF. CDR3 nucleotide sequence: TGTGCCAGCAGCGATCCCGCGGACGGTCGGGATGAGCAGTTCTTC.

This clonotype has a count of ten or more. The CDR3 DNA follows: TGTGCCAGCAGTTTAGCGGGGGATCAGCCCCAGCATTTT. Amino acid sequence: CASSLAGDQPQHF. The V gene is TRBV12-3 or TRBV12-4, the J gene TRBJ1-5; D might be TRBD1 (5 bases). CDR3 length equals 13 residues. Trimming cost V 0 bases and J 5 bases, with 5 bases left between them.

The chain couples TRBV20-1 to TRBJ2-7, with 9 bases lining up with TRBD1. V lost 6 bases to trimming and J lost 4 bases; unmatched junction nucleotides: 7. The CDR3 consists of 13 residues. The germline V gene has CDR1 DFQATT and CDR2 SNEGSKA (reference sequence). The CDR3 region has the DNA TGCAGTGCCGGACCGGGACAGGGTTACGAGCAGTACTTC. As protein: CSAGPGQGYEQYF.

This clonotype turned up a few times. One end of the junction fails to match germline, which may point to a read error. The chain employs TRBV4-1 and TRBJ1-1; no clear D gene. This CDR3 region has 15 residues. In germline, CDR1 is MGHRA, CDR2 YSYEKL. In nucleotides, the CDR3 is TGCTCCAGCAGCCAAGATGAGGGTCGAGGCACTGAAGCTTTCTTT. Its translation: CSSSQDEGRGTEAFF.

This clonotype was counted at least ten times. The V gene is TRBV7-2, the J gene TRBJ1-4; 8 positions agree with TRBD1. Germline trimming cut 4 bases from V and 4 bases from J; bases unmatched to any gene: 2. There are 14 residues in the CDR3. CDR1 and CDR2 (germline): SGHTA, FQGNSA. The CDR3, as DNA: TGTGCCAGCAGCTCAGGGGGCGGTAATGAAAAACTGTTTTTT. Residues: CASSSGGGNEKLFF.

Many counts were recorded for this clonotype. This chain connects TRBV12-3 or TRBV12-4 to TRBJ2-3; 11 bases match TRBD1. V lost 5 bases to trimming and J lost 8 bases; unmatched junction nucleotides: 6. There are 14 residues in the CDR3. CDR3 nucleotides: TGTGCCAGCAGTCCCCGGACAGGGGGCTTTACGCAGTATTTT. Amino acids: CASSPRTGGFTQYF.

This clonotype occurred many times. The chain has TRBV29-1 and TRBJ2-3; TRBD1 agrees at 10 bases. Per germline, CDR1 SQVTM and CDR2 ANQGSEA. V gave up 5 bases and J gave up 3 bases; unmatched junction bases: 8. This CDR3 has 15 residues. The CDR3 DNA reads as TGCAGCGTTTATTGGAGGGACAGGGGAACAGATACGCAGTATTTT. This encodes CSVYWRDRGTDTQYF.

The table lists this clonotype with many counts. This sequence joins TRBV4-3 and TRBJ2-3, with TRBD2 identical over 10 bases. This CDR3 has 17 amino acids. The germline CDR1 and CDR2 sequences are LGHNA and YSLEER. Losses at the gene ends were 0 bases for V and 3 bases for J; bases not matched to a gene: 6. CDR3 residues: CASSQDWASGSTDTQYF. CDR3 sequence (DNA): TGCGCCAGCAGCCAAGATTGGGCTAGCGGGAGTACAGATACGCAGTATTTT.

The sample holds many counts of this clonotype. This sequence joins TRBV24-1 and TRBJ2-3; D remains ambiguous. Germline CDR1 reads KGHDR; CDR2 reads SFDVKD. The length of the CDR3 is 15 residues. The V end lost 0 bases, the J end lost 2 bases, and 8 bases lay between the germline ends. The chain's CDR3 is CATSDLRQPTDTQYF. The CDR3 bases are TGTGCCACCAGTGATTTGAGGCAGCCCACAGATACGCAGTATTTT.

This clonotype was seen repeatedly, ten times or more. This chain uses TRBV20-1 with TRBJ1-1, with 9 bases fitting TRBD1. From germline, CDR1 is DFQATT and CDR2 SNEGSKA (reference sequence). The CDR3 is 15 residues long. With 2 bases clipped from V and 5 bases from J, the junction kept 9 bases outside the gene matches. CDR3 protein: CSARYHRGRYTEAFF. The CDR3 region has the DNA TGCAGTGCTAGATACCACAGGGGGCGGTATACTGAAGCTTTCTTT.

This clonotype was picked up many times. V is TRBV20-1 and J is TRBJ2-4; D perhaps matches TRBD1 (6 bases). Deletions cut 3 bases from V and 8 bases from J, with 17 bases between. The CDR3 sequence is 14 residues long. The germline V gene has CDR1 DFQATT and CDR2 SNEGSKA (reference sequence). The CDR3 sequence is CSARGSGVADIQYF. The CDR3, as DNA: TGCAGTGCTAGGGGTTCAGGGGTGGCGGACATTCAGTACTTC.

There are many counts of this clonotype. This chain connects TRBV3-1 to TRBJ1-6; 10 bases are shared with TRBD1. The CDR3 is made up of 14 amino acids. Germline values: CDR1 LGHDT, CDR2 YNNKEL (reference sequence). V lost 6 bases to trimming and J lost 9 bases; unmatched junction nucleotides: 5. CDR3 protein: CASRPGQGPSPLHF. CDR3 in DNA: TGTGCCAGCAGACCGGGACAGGGGCCTTCACCCCTCCACTTT. The full variable domain, in which reference TRBV3-1 and TRBJ1-6 provide the parts outside the CDR3, is DTAVSQTPKYLVTQMGNDKSIKCEQNLGHDTMYWYKQDSKKFLKIMFSYNNKELIINETVPNRFSPKSPDKAHLNLHINSLELGDSAVYFCASRPGQGPSPLHFGNGTRLTVT.

This clonotype was observed at least ten times. The chain recombines TRBV7-9 with TRBJ1-2; D is unresolved. CDR3 size: 15 residues. Germline V gives CDR1 SEHNR, CDR2 FQNEAQ (reference sequence). V was shortened by 7 bases and J by 1 base, with 16 bases between the two germline ends. CDR3 sequence reads: CASTTEGRLNYGYTF. The CDR3 bases are TGTGCCAGCACCACGGAGGGAAGACTTAACTATGGCTACACCTTC.

Only a few counts were recorded for this clonotype. This sequence joins TRBV27 and TRBJ1-1, with a tentative D call TRBD1 (6 bases). This CDR3 contains 14 residues. Trimming left V 4 bases short and J 2 bases short, with 11 bases between. Germline V gene lookup returns CDR1 MNHEY and CDR2 SMNVEV (reference sequence). The DNA for the CDR3 is TGTGCCAGCAGTTGGGCAGGGGTCAACACTGAAGCTTTCTTT. It codes for CASSWAGVNTEAFF.

This chain connects TRBV20-1 to TRBJ2-7; D possibly uses TRBD1 or TRBD2 (6 bases each). Germline CDR1 reads DFQATT; CDR2 reads SNEGSKA (reference sequence). Trimming pared 6 bases from V and 0 bases from J, leaving 24 bases between. CDR3 length: 17 residues. CDR3 in amino acids: CSAVRFGGGPSSYEQYF. Written as DNA, the CDR3 is TGCAGTGCCGTGCGTTTCGGGGGCGGACCCAGCTCCTACGAGCAGTACTTC.

This clonotype was seen many times. The chain couples TRBV28 to TRBJ2-7, with 7 nucleotides matching TRBD2. CDR1 and CDR2 from the germline V gene are MDHEN and SYDVKM. The CDR3 covers 15 residues. Trimming took 3 bases from V and 2 from J; bases not matched to a gene: 7. CDR3 amino acids: CASSFSSSGTYEQYF. The CDR3 bases are TGTGCCAGCAGTTTTTCATCTAGCGGTACCTACGAGCAGTACTTC.

This clonotype was found a few times. The chain links TRBV7-2 to TRBJ2-1; 10 nucleotides agree with TRBD2. V was pared by 5 bases and J by 9 bases, with 7 bases of the junction left unmatched. The CDR3 contains 14 residues. Germline values: CDR1 SGHTA, CDR2 FQGNSA. The CDR3 protein is CASSRGLAAIEQFF. In nucleotides, the CDR3 is TGTGCCAGCAGCCGCGGACTAGCGGCGATTGAGCAGTTCTTC. The entire variable domain, with the rest obtained from reference TRBV7-2 and TRBJ2-1, is as follows: GAGVSQSPSNKVTEKGKDVELRCDPISGHTALYWYRQSLGQGLEFLIYFQGNSAPDKSGLPSDRFSAERTGGSVSTLTIQRTQQEDSAVYLCASSRGLAAIEQFFGPGTRLTVL.

This chain connects TRBV5-1 to TRBJ2-3, with TRBD2 as a possible D gene (6 bases). The CDR3 has 15 residues. Trimming left V 1 base short and J 1 base short, with 10 bases between. The germline V gene encodes CDR1 SGHRS and CDR2 YFSETQ. The CDR3 protein is CASSLWRGRTDTQYF. CDR3 nucleotide sequence: TGCGCCAGCAGCTTGTGGCGGGGCCGCACAGATACGCAGTATTTT.

This clonotype was counted a few times. The chain uses TRBV7-9 and TRBJ1-1; D unclear. Trimming shortened V by 7 bases and J by 4 bases, and 7 bases separated the two germline ends. The CDR3 totals 11 residues. The germline V gene has CDR1 SEHNR and CDR2 FQNEAQ (reference sequence). In DNA form, the CDR3 reads TGTGCCAGCAAAAAGAGCACTGAAGCTTTCTTT. It specifies CASKKSTEAFF.

A word on this clonotype: It may be a read error: a sequence one base away is much more abundant. The rearrangement uses TRBV28 and TRBJ2-3; D possibly corresponds to TRBD1 (5 bases). Germline V gene lookup returns CDR1 MDHEN and CDR2 SYDVKM. This CDR3 contains 13 residues. CDR3 DNA: TGTGTCAGCAGGGAACAGAACACAGATACGCAGTATTTT. It translates to CVSREQNTDTQYF. The whole variable domain, remainder taken from reference TRBV28 and TRBJ2-3, is DVKVTQSSRYLVKRTGEKVFLECVQDMDHENMFWYRQDPGLGLRLIYFSYDVKMKEKGDIPEGYSVSREKKERFSLILESASTNQTSMYLCVSREQNTDTQYFGPGTRLTVL.